The 25 T cell receptor delta chains presented below share a single source sample, sequenced in a study of gamma-delta chains in newborns, infants, children (dated by TCRdb to about 2019). Sequenced using an Illumina MiSeq. The public reads were reprocessed by TCRdb using CATT, and rows of matching DNA were later combined. The sample table records over 6,500 delta-chain clones; around 2% of these occur just once. The ten largest clones capture roughly 9.7% of the sample. Sequenced sample: blood. These receptors were collected from a child who was a newborn, infant or young child, either healthy, febrile or measles-vaccinated (not recorded which).

In its sample, this clone was seen a few times. The protein that TCRdb holds for this DNA derives from a much larger clone and differs from the translated DNA at residue 16, which likely indicates a read error; the protein shown here is translated from the DNA. This rearrangement joins TRDV2 to TRDJ3, with 9 nucleotides matching TRDD3. Germline V gene sequence: CDR1 GEAIGNYY, CDR2 EKD. The CDR3 has 18 residues. CDR3 coding DNA: TGTGCCTGTGACACCACTGGGGGAAGCTCCTGGGACACCCGACAGGTGTTTTTC. Encoded protein: CACDTTGGSSWDTRQVFF.

Sample share makes this clone medium-sized. Within the sample, other DNA sequences also encode this same CDR3. The chain joins TRDV2 to TRDJ3, with D possibly matching TRDD3 (5 bases). Germline values: CDR1 GEAIGNYY, CDR2 EKD. This CDR3 has 18 amino acids. V was cut by 0 bases and J by 0 bases, with 11 bases left in between. CDR3 in amino acids: CACDTLGQHSWDTRQMFF. Here the CDR3 DNA reads TGTGCCTGTGACACCCTGGGCCAGCACTCCTGGGACACCCGACAGATGTTTTTC.

In its sample, this clone ranks as medium-sized. The chain recombines TRDV2 with TRDJ3; 8 bases align to TRDD3. There are 18 residues in the CDR3. V lost 3 bases, J lost 0 bases, and 6 bases stayed unmatched. Germline V gene data show CDR1 as GEAIGNYY and CDR2 as EKD. CDR3 coding DNA: TGTGCCTGTGACCTTACTGGGGGTCACTCCTGGGACACCCGACAGATGTTTTTC. Amino acid sequence: CACDLTGGHSWDTRQMFF.

This clone was picked up a small number of times. A much larger clone differs from this one at a single base, so this may be a read error. This sample also contains other DNA sequences that code for the same CDR3. This chain joins TRDV2 and TRDJ3; D unresolved. Germline CDR1 GEAIGNYY, CDR2 EKD. The CDR3 length is 18 residues. V shed 0 bases and J shed 4 bases, with 15 bases lying between them. The CDR3 region is CACDTGGASSWDTRQMFF. In DNA form, the CDR3 reads TGTGCCTGTGACACCGGAGGGGCAAGCTCTTGGGACACCCGACAGATGTTTTTC.

This clone was counted a few times. TCRdb's protein, taken from a much larger clone, differs from this DNA's translation at residue 13, likely owing to a read error; the protein displayed comes from the DNA. This chain connects TRDV2 to TRDJ3, with 7 bases matching TRDD3. This CDR3 contains 18 residues. Looked up from germline, CDR1 is GEAIGNYY and CDR2 is EKD. The CDR3 protein is CACDTWGTSSWDARQMFF. CDR3 DNA: TGTGCCTGTGACACCTGGGGGACGAGCTCCTGGGACGCCCGACAGATGTTTTTC.

Notes on this clone: Since a much larger clone is just one base distant, this may be a read error. The sample holds other DNA sequences that translate to the same CDR3. The chain employs TRDV2 and TRDJ2; 13 bases map to TRDD3. This CDR3 is 18 amino acids long. The ends lost 3 bases at V and 3 bases at J; junction bases unmatched: 9. The germline V gene encodes CDR1 GEAIGNYY and CDR2 EKD. CDR3 amino acids: CACDPLLGDTLMTAQLFF. The CDR3 DNA follows: TGTGCCTGTGACCCCCTACTGGGGGATACGCTAATGACAGCACAACTCTTCTTT.

In this sample, this clone is medium-sized. The sample holds other DNA sequences that translate to the same CDR3. V gene TRDV2 combines with J gene TRDJ3; TRDD3 matches at 9 bases. Germline CDR1 is GEAIGNYY and CDR2 is EKD. Trimming took 3 bases from V and 1 from J; bases not matched to a gene: 3. The CDR3 consists of 17 residues. This chain's CDR3 is CACDSTGGSWDTRQMFF. In DNA form, the CDR3 reads TGTGCCTGTGACTCTACTGGGGGATCCTGGGACACCCGACAGATGTTTTTC.

This clone was detected a few times. A junction end diverges from the germline sequence, so it may reflect a read error. The chain uses TRDV2 and TRDJ3, with D maybe TRDD3 (6 bases). The CDR3 has 18 residues. Germline V gene lookup returns CDR1 GEAIGNYY and CDR2 EKD. The CDR3 bases are TGTGCCCGTGACACCGTCGGGGTTAGCTCCTGGGGCACCCGACAGATGTTTTTC. Its protein product is CARDTVGVSSWGTRQMFF.

Comment on this clone: This DNA translates differently at residue 4 from the TCRdb protein, which is that of a much larger clone; a read error is likely, and the protein shown is the DNA's own translation. The rearrangement uses TRDV2 and TRDJ3; the match to TRDD3 covers 12 bases. The junction had 7 bases not matched to a gene; V was cut back by 5 bases and J by 0 bases. Germline V CDR1 and CDR2: GEAIGNYY, EKD. The length of the CDR3 is 19 residues. CDR3 nucleotides: TGTGCCTGTGGCACTGGGGGATACTCGAGCTCCTGGGACACCCGACAGATGTTTTTC. Translating gives CACGTGGYSSSWDTRQMFF.

The chain links TRDV2 to TRDJ3; 8 nucleotides match TRDD3. V lost 4 bases, J lost 0 bases, and 10 bases stayed unmatched. The CDR3 length is 19 residues. Per germline, CDR1 GEAIGNYY and CDR2 EKD. CDR3 sequence: CACDTVLGALSWDTRQMFF. The CDR3 nucleotides read TGTGCCTGTGATACCGTACTGGGGGCTCTCTCCTGGGACACCCGACAGATGTTTTTC.

This clone is medium-sized. The chain employs TRDV1 and TRDJ2; 8 nucleotides align to TRDD3. This CDR3 contains 18 residues. V trimming: 5 bases; J trimming: 5 bases; junction bases outside the gene matches: 16. The germline V gene has CDR1 TSWWSYY and CDR2 QGS. CDR3 amino acids: CALGFPPTGGYLTAQLFF. The CDR3 DNA follows: TGTGCTCTTGGGTTCCCCCCTACTGGGGGGTACCTTACAGCACAACTCTTCTTT.

This clone has more than one count but fewer than ten. The protein TCRdb gives is from a much larger clone and does not agree with this DNA's translation at residue 9, likely a read error; the protein shown here comes from the DNA. The J gene is TRDJ2, the V gene TRDV2; 10 bases are shared with TRDD3. This CDR3 has 14 amino acids. The ends lost 2 bases at V and 6 bases at J; junction bases unmatched: 2. Germline CDR1 reads GEAIGNYY; CDR2 reads EKD. CDR3 region: CACDILGDAAQLFF. The CDR3 DNA is TGTGCCTGTGACATACTGGGGGATGCAGCACAACTCTTCTTT.

On this clone itself: A read error likely explains this, since a far larger clone differs by one base. The gene calls are TRDV2 and TRDJ3; TRDD3 agrees at 13 bases. V trimming: 1 base; J trimming: 0 bases; junction bases outside the gene matches: 8. This CDR3 has 21 amino acids. Germline values: CDR1 GEAIGNYY, CDR2 EKD. The DNA of the CDR3 is TGTGCCTGTGACACATCCCCAACTGGGGGATACGACTCCTGGGACACCCGACAGATGTTTTTC. Its translation: CACDTSPTGGYDSWDTRQMFF.

With respect to this clone: The protein TCRdb gives is from a much larger clone and does not agree with this DNA's translation at residue 12, likely a read error; the protein shown here comes from the DNA. This chain links TRDV2 with TRDJ3; 7 nucleotides agree with TRDD3. Germline V CDR1 and CDR2: GEAIGNYY, EKD. The CDR3 totals 19 residues. Germline trimming cut 2 bases from V and 5 bases from J; bases unmatched to any gene: 14. DNA of the CDR3: TGTGCCTGTGACAAGGTGGGGGGATTAGTCCCCCGGGACACCCGACAGATGTTTTTC. Translation: CACDKVGGLVPRDTRQMFF.

This chain uses TRDV3 with TRDJ3, with a tentative D call TRDD3 (6 bases). This CDR3 is built from 18 residues. Looked up from germline, CDR1 is TVYSNPD and CDR2 is GDNSRS (reference sequence). Trimming left V 0 bases short and J 0 bases short, with 15 bases between. Written as DNA, the CDR3 is TGTGCCTTTAGGAGGAGGGGATCCAGCTCCTGGGACACCCGACAGATGTTTTTC. It codes for CAFRRRGSSSWDTRQMFF.

A note on this clone: A much larger clonotype is one base distant, so this may be a read error. The J gene is TRDJ1, the V gene TRDV1, with D possibly being TRDD3 (6 bases). The ends were cut back, 2 bases at V and 0 bases at J, with 34 bases in the middle. There are 23 residues in the CDR3. CDR1 and CDR2 (germline): TSWWSYY, QGS. CDR3 DNA sequence: TGTGCTCTTGGGGAAACCTCATTTTCCCCCTTGTCAATTACTGGGAGGTACACCGATAAACTCATCTTT. It codes for CALGETSFSPLSITGRYTDKLIF.

This clone occurred a few times. TCRdb records a much larger clone's protein for this DNA, with a difference at residue 11 that likely arises from a read error; the protein given is the translation of the DNA. The chain links TRDV2 to TRDJ3, with 7 bases lining up with TRDD3. CDR1 GEAIGNYY and CDR2 EKD come from the germline V gene. CDR3 length: 18 amino acids. The CDR3 loop reads CACDTGYPSSRDTRQMFF. CDR3 nucleotides: TGTGCCTGTGACACGGGATACCCTAGCTCCCGGGACACCCGACAGATGTTTTTC.

This clone was seen a handful of times. This may be a read error: a much more frequent sequence differs by one nucleotide. Within the sample, other DNA sequences also encode this same CDR3. The chain has TRDV2 and TRDJ3; 12 nucleotides align to TRDD3. The germline V gene encodes CDR1 GEAIGNYY and CDR2 EKD. The CDR3 is 21 residues long. Written as DNA, the CDR3 is TGTGCCTGCGACACCGTACTGGGGGATACTCCCAGCTCCTGGGACACCCGACAGATGTTTTTC. Translation gives CACDTVLGDTPSSWDTRQMFF.

Comments on this clone: TCRdb shows a much larger clone's protein in place of this DNA's translation, and the two differ at residue 4, likely through a read error; the protein shown is translated from the DNA. The rearrangement uses TRDV2 and TRDJ1; D is possibly TRDD3 (6 bases). Germline V CDR1 and CDR2: GEAIGNYY, EKD. The CDR3 length is 18 residues. With 5 bases removed from V and 1 base from J, the gap between germline ends came to 25 bases. DNA for the CDR3: TGTGCCTGTGTCACTTTGGGGGCTTCGAGGGTCGGCACCGATAAACTCATCTTT. Translated, it gives CACVTLGASRVGTDKLIF.

Of note for this clone: A junction boundary mismatches the germline segment, possibly from a read error. The J gene is TRDJ2, the V gene TRDV3, with TRDD3 matching over 10 bases. Looked up from germline, CDR1 is TVYSNPD and CDR2 is GDNSRS (reference sequence). The CDR3 consists of 18 residues. The CDR3 protein is CASVYWGIHPALTARLFF. DNA of the CDR3: TGTGCCTCCGTGTACTGGGGGATCCACCCAGCTTTGACAGCACGACTCTTCTTT.

For this clone: The protein that TCRdb holds for this DNA derives from a much larger clone and differs from the translated DNA at residue 3, which likely indicates a read error; the protein shown here is translated from the DNA. The chain has TRDV2 and TRDJ2; 8 bases are a match to TRDD3. Germline V gives CDR1 GEAIGNYY, CDR2 EKD. There are 16 residues in the CDR3. The CDR3: CARDTLGDALTAQLFF. Written as DNA, the CDR3 is TGTGCCCGTGACACCTTGGGGGATGCTTTGACAGCACAACTCTTCTTT.

To note about this clone: TCRdb's entry gives the protein of a much larger clone, which mismatches this DNA's translation at residue 8, likely from a read error; the protein reported here is translated from the DNA. The V call is TRDV2, the J call TRDJ3; 8 bases match TRDD3. This CDR3 contains 18 residues. The V gene end was trimmed by 2 bases and the J gene end by 0 bases; junction bases not matched to a gene: 5. Per germline, CDR1 GEAIGNYY and CDR2 EKD. The CDR3 loop is CACDSWGTSSWDTRQMFF. The CDR3 nucleotides are TGTGCCTGTGACAGCTGGGGGACTAGCTCCTGGGACACCCGACAGATGTTTTTC.

This clone showed up just a few times. A much larger clone lies one base from this, so it may be a read error. This chain connects TRDV2 to TRDJ1; 12 nucleotides line up with TRDD3. V gave up 3 bases and J gave up 7 bases; unmatched junction bases: 8. Per germline, CDR1 GEAIGNYY and CDR2 EKD. CDR3 size: 15 residues. CDR3 protein: CACDYWGILLTKLIF. The CDR3 DNA follows: TGTGCCTGTGACTACTGGGGGATACTCCTAACTAAACTCATCTTT.

Within the sample, this clone is medium-sized. V and J are TRDV1 and TRDJ2, with 11 bases lining up with TRDD3. V lost 0 bases, J lost 9 bases, and 9 bases stayed unmatched. The CDR3 totals 17 residues. Germline CDR1 is TSWWSYY and CDR2 is QGS. CDR3 sequence reads: CALGELGLTGGYSQLFF. In nucleotides, the CDR3 is TGTGCTCTTGGGGAACTGGGCCTCACTGGGGGATATTCACAACTCTTCTTT.

This clone was found a few times. For this DNA, TCRdb reports the protein of a much larger clone, which diverges at residue 13, most likely from a read error; the protein presented here is translated directly from the DNA. This sequence joins TRDV2 and TRDJ3, with 11 bases matching TRDD3. Germline V gives CDR1 GEAIGNYY, CDR2 EKD. This CDR3 has 19 residues. This chain's CDR3 is CACDTAGGYSTWGTRQMFF. Written as DNA, the CDR3 is TGTGCCTGTGACACCGCTGGGGGATACAGCACCTGGGGCACCCGACAGATGTTTTTC.